Listed below are T cell receptor beta chains from one sample, sequenced in a study of regulatory T cells in long-lasting Graves disease. TCRdb reprocessed the multiplex PCR reads via MiXCR and lists one record per CDR3 protein. This sample has roughly 420,000 distinct CDR3 sequences; about 17% occur once, and the top ten carry about 23%. This same sample was also part of a study on T cells in Graves' hyperthyroidism and ophthalmopathy.

The sequencing used peripheral blood mononuclear cells (PBMCs), collected at new diagnosis, from a patient treated with antithyroid drugs. These TCRs come from a woman aged 18-29 years with Graves disease. Both conserved end residues are part of each CDR3. Fields, in order: V gene, clone size, J gene, D gene, CDR3 protein, CDR3 DNA. A D gene is named only where the DNA matches it firmly. Clone sizes are given selectively: once, few, many, or a class where the clone is expanded.

V: TRBV14
size: few
J: TRBJ2-1
D: TRBD2
CDR3: CASSPQPSGANNEQFF
DNA: TGTGCCAGCAGCCCACAGCCTAGCGGAGCCAACAATGAGCAGTTCTTC

V: TRBV10-3
size: -
J: TRBJ2-1
D: -
CDR3: CAISEGLTYNEQFF
DNA: TGTGCCATCAGTGAGGGACTTACCTACAATGAGCAGTTCTTC

V: TRBV11-3
size: few
J: TRBJ1-3
D: -
CDR3: CASSLVGTLQTGNTIYF
DNA: TGTGCCAGCAGCTTAGTTGGGACGCTCCAGACCGGAAACACCATATATTTT

V: TRBV28
size: -
J: TRBJ1-3
D: TRBD1
CDR3: CASSTGGVLSGDTIYF
DNA: TGTGCCAGCAGCACAGGGGGGGTGCTCTCTGGAGACACCATATATTTT

V: TRBV7-9
size: few
J: TRBJ1-5
D: -
CDR3: CASSTGQVGNQPQHF
DNA: TGTGCCAGCAGCACGGGCCAGGTGGGAAATCAGCCCCAGCATTTT

V: TRBV29-1
size: many
J: TRBJ2-3
D: TRBD1
CDR3: CSVEPGGRIDTQYF
DNA: TGCAGCGTTGAACCAGGGGGCAGAATCGATACGCAGTATTTT

V: TRBV6-2/TRBV6-3
size: -
J: TRBJ2-4
D: -
CDR3: CASSYPDLIAKNIQYF
DNA: TGTGCCAGCAGTTATCCCGACCTAATAGCCAAAAACATTCAGTACTTC

V: TRBV29-1
size: many
J: TRBJ2-1
D: -
CDR3: CSVPGQGFAGGQNEQFF
DNA: TGCAGCGTCCCGGGACAGGGATTCGCGGGAGGGCAAAATGAGCAGTTCTTC

V: TRBV28
size: many
J: TRBJ2-7
D: -
CDR3: CASSPLGVRPYEQYF
DNA: TGTGCCAGCAGCCCCCTGGGGGTCCGACCCTACGAGCAGTACTTC

V: TRBV27
size: many
J: TRBJ2-1
D: TRBD2
CDR3: CASSPDESGSRPTKAGNEQFF
DNA: TGTGCCAGCAGTCCTGATGAAAGCGGGAGTCGCCCTACAAAGGCGGGCAATGAGCAGTTCTTC

V: TRBV20-1
size: many
J: TRBJ2-5
D: TRBD1
CDR3: CSAPDRNQETQYF
DNA: TGCAGTGCTCCGGACAGGAATCAAGAGACCCAGTACTTC

V: TRBV2
size: few
J: TRBJ2-1
D: -
CDR3: CASIPRLVYNEQFF
DNA: TGTGCCAGCATTCCAAGACTGGTCTACAATGAGCAGTTCTTC

V: TRBV20-1
size: -
J: TRBJ2-7
D: TRBD2
CDR3: CSASRQWTRTYEQYF
DNA: TGCAGTGCTAGTCGGCAGTGGACTAGAACCTACGAGCAGTACTTC

V: TRBV4-2
size: few
J: TRBJ2-5
D: TRBD2
CDR3: CASSQDRGLAGGVQETQYF
DNA: TGTGCCAGCAGCCAAGACCGGGGACTAGCGGGAGGGGTACAAGAGACCCAGTACTTC

V: TRBV11-2
size: -
J: TRBJ2-3
D: -
CDR3: CASSESRNTQYF
DNA: TGTGCCAGCAGTGAATCCCGAAATACGCAGTATTTT

V: TRBV4-1
size: -
J: TRBJ1-2
D: -
CDR3: CASSHPQGRGYGYTF
DNA: TGCGCCAGCAGCCATCCCCAGGGGCGGGGGTATGGCTACACCTTC

V: TRBV14
size: -
J: TRBJ1-1
D: -
CDR3: CASKAAGTEAFF
DNA: TGTGCCAGCAAGGCGGCGGGTACTGAAGCTTTCTTT

V: TRBV12-3/TRBV12-4
size: many
J: TRBJ1-2
D: -
CDR3: CASSITGTSGYTF
DNA: TGTGCCAGCAGTATAACCGGGACATCTGGCTACACCTTC

V: TRBV11-1
size: many
J: TRBJ2-7
D: -
CDR3: CASSSGRHEQYF
DNA: TGTGCCAGCAGCTCAGGCCGCCACGAGCAGTACTTC

V: TRBV12-3/TRBV12-4
size: many
J: TRBJ1-2
D: TRBD1
CDR3: CASSLRSQGARYGYTF
DNA: TGTGCCAGCAGTTTACGGTCTCAGGGGGCGCGGTATGGCTACACCTTC

V: TRBV4-1
size: -
J: TRBJ2-7
D: TRBD1
CDR3: CASSQRQGAWEQYF
DNA: TGCGCCAGCAGCCAAAGACAGGGGGCGTGGGAGCAGTACTTC

V: TRBV30
size: few
J: TRBJ2-7
D: TRBD2
CDR3: CAWIRTSGQREQYF
DNA: TGTGCCTGGATCCGGACTAGCGGGCAGCGGGAGCAGTACTTC

V: TRBV11-2
size: -
J: TRBJ2-7
D: TRBD1
CDR3: CARSLTGNYEQYF
DNA: TGTGCCCGCAGCTTGACAGGGAACTACGAGCAGTACTTC

V: TRBV20-1
size: many
J: TRBJ2-5
D: TRBD1
CDR3: CSAISTGQAQETQYF
DNA: TGCAGTGCTATTTCCACAGGACAGGCCCAAGAGACCCAGTACTTC

V: TRBV19
size: few
J: TRBJ2-3
D: -
CDR3: CASRKDRSTDTQYF
DNA: TGTGCCAGTAGAAAAGACAGGAGCACAGATACGCAGTATTTT

V: TRBV28
size: many
J: TRBJ1-5
D: -
CDR3: CASSLNHDQPQHF
DNA: TGTGCCAGCAGTTTGAATCATGACCAGCCCCAGCATTTT

V: TRBV20-1
size: many
J: TRBJ2-1
D: -
CDR3: CSAPGSPYNEQFF
DNA: TGCAGTGCTCCGGGTTCCCCCTACAATGAGCAGTTCTTC

V: TRBV12-3/TRBV12-4
size: once
J: TRBJ1-2
D: TRBD1
CDR3: CASNPGGTNYGYTF
DNA: TGTGCCAGCAATCCAGGGGGGACTAACTATGGCTACACCTTC

V: TRBV12-3/TRBV12-4
size: few
J: TRBJ1-5
D: -
CDR3: CASSLELGGSQGQPQHF
DNA: TGTGCCAGCAGTTTAGAATTAGGGGGTAGCCAAGGTCAGCCCCAGCATTTT

V: TRBV9
size: -
J: TRBJ2-3
D: -
CDR3: CASTRLASTDTRYF
DNA: TGTGCCAGCACCCGGCTAGCGAGCACAGATACGCGGTATTTT

V: TRBV11-2
size: many
J: TRBJ2-5
D: -
CDR3: CASSPGWTGGQETQYF
DNA: TGTGCCAGCAGCCCCGGGTGGACGGGTGGCCAAGAGACCCAGTACTTC

V: TRBV7-2
size: many
J: TRBJ2-3
D: -
CDR3: CASSLAIDTQYF
DNA: TGTGCCAGCAGCTTAGCTATTGATACGCAGTATTTT

V: TRBV2
size: many
J: TRBJ2-3
D: TRBD1
CDR3: CASRNTGGTDTQYF
DNA: TGTGCCAGCAGAAATACAGGGGGCACAGATACGCAGTATTTT

V: TRBV6-1
size: -
J: TRBJ2-7
D: -
CDR3: CTSSVPGYEQYF
DNA: TGTACCAGCAGTGTCCCAGGTTACGAGCAGTACTTC

V: TRBV18
size: -
J: TRBJ1-2
D: TRBD1
CDR3: CASSPDSQGAYGYTF
DNA: TGTGCCAGCTCTCCGGACTCTCAGGGGGCCTATGGCTACACCTTC

V: TRBV20-1
size: many
J: TRBJ2-3
D: -
CDR3: CSAAGGNTDTQYF
DNA: TGCAGTGCGGCGGGCGGGAACACAGATACGCAGTATTTT

V: TRBV15
size: few
J: TRBJ2-1
D: -
CDR3: CATSTDLTTYNEQFF
DNA: TGTGCCACCAGCACGGACTTAACAACCTACAATGAGCAGTTCTTC

V: TRBV7-9
size: many
J: TRBJ2-7
D: -
CDR3: CASSLLLGGVYEQYF
DNA: TGTGCCAGCAGCTTGCTCCTAGGGGGGGTCTACGAGCAGTACTTC

V: TRBV12-3/TRBV12-4
size: -
J: TRBJ2-5
D: TRBD2
CDR3: CASSPISGGTPETQYF
DNA: TGTGCCAGCAGCCCTATCAGCGGGGGGACCCCGGAGACCCAGTACTTC

V: TRBV20-1
size: -
J: TRBJ2-7
D: TRBD1
CDR3: CSADRGYEQCF
DNA: TGCAGTGCAGACAGGGGGTACGAGCAGTGCTTC

V: TRBV5-5
size: -
J: TRBJ2-6
D: -
CDR3: CASSLLRRSGANVLTF
DNA: TGTGCCAGCAGCTTGTTGCGGCGCTCTGGGGCCAACGTCCTGACTTTC

V: TRBV15
size: -
J: TRBJ2-3
D: -
CDR3: CASGDRTDTQYF
DNA: TGTGCCTCGGGAGATCGTACAGATACGCAGTATTTT

V: TRBV28
size: -
J: TRBJ2-1
D: -
CDR3: CASSFRGLHNEQFF
DNA: TGTGCCAGCAGTTTTCGGGGACTTCACAATGAGCAGTTCTTC

V: TRBV5-1
size: many
J: TRBJ1-5
D: -
CDR3: CASSSERFGNQPQHF
DNA: TGCGCCAGCAGCTCGGAGCGTTTTGGGAATCAGCCCCAGCATTTT

V: TRBV5-1
size: -
J: TRBJ2-2
D: -
CDR3: CASSIGSDTGELFF
DNA: TGCGCCAGCAGCATAGGCTCCGACACCGGGGAGCTGTTTTTT

V: TRBV7-9
size: -
J: TRBJ2-1
D: TRBD2
CDR3: CASSPRTSGNYNEQFF
DNA: TGTGCCAGCAGCCCGCGGACTAGCGGAAACTACAATGAGCAGTTCTTC

V: TRBV9
size: -
J: TRBJ2-2
D: -
CDR3: CASSVLDGRLTGELFF
DNA: TGTGCCAGCAGCGTACTGGATGGGAGATTGACCGGGGAGCTGTTTTTT